These 17 T cell receptor beta chains came from one sample sequenced in a study of shared clonotypes between healthy human individuals. Sequencing was performed with immunoSEQ multiplex PCR; in TCRdb, only in-frame clones are kept and a portion is missing. In the table there are about 100,000 clones, 67% of which are singletons. Sequenced: memory CD8+ T cells sorted from blood. Subset noted: CD45RO+ cells pooled with CCR7-negative TemRA cells. Receptors were obtained from a woman in her twenties or thirties in good health.

This sequence joins TRBV27 and TRBJ2-3, with D unresolved. CDR3 length equals 17 residues. Trimming removed 0 bases from V and 2 bases from J, with 15 bases in between. CDR1 is MNHEY, CDR2 SMNVEV, per germline (reference sequence). This chain's CDR3 is CASSLSYVGSATDTQYF. The CDR3 DNA follows: TGTGCCAGCAGTTTATCTTATGTGGGGTCTGCCACAGATACGCAGTATTTT.

The chain carries TRBV27 and TRBJ2-2; D ambiguous. CDR3 size: 13 residues. Germline loops: CDR1 MNHEY, CDR2 SMNVEV (reference sequence). Trimming took 5 bases from V and 0 from J, leaving 4 bases between them. CDR3 bases: TGTGCCAGCAGTCCGGCGAACACCGGGGAGCTGTTTTTT. Amino acids: CASSPANTGELFF.

This sequence joins TRBV19 and TRBJ2-1; 9 bases align to TRBD1. Germline V gene sequence: CDR1 LNHDA, CDR2 SQIVND (reference sequence). CDR3 length: 15 amino acids. After removal of 5 bases from V and 6 bases from J, the junction contained 8 bases not matched to a gene. The CDR3 coding sequence is TGTGCCAGTAGTCCGGACAGGGGTTATGGCAATGAGCAGTTCTTC. Protein sequence: CASSPDRGYGNEQFF.

At least ten counts were recorded for this clone. The chain uses TRBV28 and TRBJ2-1; 9 bases map to TRBD2. The V and J ends lost 7 bases and 3 bases, in that order; junction bases with no gene match: 4. The CDR3 extends over 14 amino acids. Germline lookup yields CDR1 MDHEN and CDR2 SYDVKM. In nucleotides, the CDR3 is TGTGCCAGCACCGTAGCGGGAGTCTACAATGAGCAGTTCTTC. Translated, it gives CASTVAGVYNEQFF.

The chain's CDR3 is CASSPYQTGNPTEAFF. CDR3 DNA sequence: TGTGCCAGCAGCCCGTATCAGACAGGGAATCCCACTGAAGCTTTCTTT. The rearrangement joins TRBV7-9 to TRBJ1-1; 7 positions agree with TRBD1. V shed 5 bases, J shed 4 bases, and the junction held 13 bases outside the gene matches. CDR1 SEHNR and CDR2 FQNEAQ come from the germline V gene (reference sequence). The CDR3 extends over 16 amino acids.

This clone was picked up one time. The V call is TRBV30, the J call TRBJ2-3, with 8 bases aligning to TRBD2. This CDR3 is built from 15 residues. Trimming removed 5 bases from V and 2 bases from J; junction bases left unmatched: 9. Germline loops: CDR1 GTSNPN, CDR2 SVGIG (reference sequence). The CDR3 DNA reads as TGTGCCTGGGATACTATAGCGGGGTCCACAGATACGCAGTATTTT. Protein: CAWDTIAGSTDTQYF.

CDR3 DNA: TGTGCCAGCAGCTTAGCTCAGCCAGGAGGGGGTCAGCCCCAGCATTTT. Translation: CASSLAQPGGGQPQHF. This chain joins TRBV7-9 and TRBJ1-5; weak D call: TRBD1 (6 bases). Trimming pared 0 bases from V and 6 bases from J, leaving 15 bases between. This CDR3 region has 16 residues. Germline V lookup: CDR1 SEHNR, CDR2 FQNEAQ (reference sequence).

The rearrangement links TRBV11-2 to TRBJ1-1, with a weak D call TRBD1 (5 bases). This CDR3 spans 15 amino acids. Germline-derived CDR1 and CDR2 are SGHAT and FQNNGV. Trimming left V 7 bases short and J 2 bases short, with 17 bases between. The CDR3 DNA is TGTGCCAGCACCCCAAGGAACCAGGGAAACACTGAAGCTTTCTTT. This codes for CASTPRNQGNTEAFF.

This rearrangement joins TRBV4-1 to TRBJ2-3; maybe TRBD2 (6 bases). V was cut by 3 bases and J by 0 bases, with 10 bases left in between. The CDR3 extends over 15 amino acids. Germline CDR1 reads MGHRA; CDR2 reads YSYEKL. CDR3 sequence: CASSHPSESTDTQYF. The CDR3 DNA follows: TGCGCCAGCAGCCACCCTAGCGAAAGCACAGATACGCAGTATTTT.

This clone was seen more than once but under ten times. The chain has TRBV25-1 and TRBJ2-7, with TRBD1 matching 7 bases. Trimming removed 8 bases from V and 1 base from J; junction bases left unmatched: 8. From germline, CDR1 is MGHDK and CDR2 SYGVNS. The CDR3 is made up of 14 amino acids. The CDR3, as DNA: TGTGCCAGCGCTCGCTTGGGACAGTCCTACGAGCAGTACTTC. It translates to CASARLGQSYEQYF.

The gene calls are TRBV28 and TRBJ2-2, with D tentatively TRBD1 (6 bases). The CDR3 is 15 amino acids. Germline assignment: CDR1 MDHEN and CDR2 SYDVKM. V lost 6 bases and J lost 1, with 12 bases in between. The CDR3 DNA sequence: TGTGCCAGCAGCCCCCGACAGGAGAACACCGGGGAGCTGTTTTTT. It specifies CASSPRQENTGELFF.

This clone was seen ten or more times. The V call is TRBV28, the J call TRBJ1-2; 8 bases agree with TRBD1. V dropped 10 bases and J dropped 8; count of bases not matched to a gene: 15. Germline V gene lookup returns CDR1 MDHEN and CDR2 SYDVKM. The CDR3 is 14 residues long. The CDR3: CAIQWTGKISGYTF. The CDR3 DNA follows: TGTGCCATACAATGGACAGGGAAAATTTCAGGCTACACCTTC.

CDR3: CASSEAKGGSTDTQYF. CDR3 nucleotide sequence: TGTGCCAGCAGTGAAGCGAAGGGAGGATCCACAGATACGCAGTATTTT. The chain recombines TRBV2 with TRBJ2-3, with a tentative D call TRBD2 (6 bases). This CDR3 has 16 amino acids. The V end was cut by 0 bases, the J end by 2 bases, with 12 bases between. Germline loops: CDR1 SNHLY, CDR2 FYNNEI.

This chain connects TRBV6-1 to TRBJ2-3; D is possibly TRBD1 (6 bases). Trimming stripped 3 bases from V and 5 bases from J, with 15 bases between. The germline V gene has CDR1 MNHNS and CDR2 SASEGT. The CDR3 contains 15 residues. The CDR3 DNA reads as TGTGCCAGCAGTGAGGTGGCAGGGGCAGGAGATACGCAGTATTTT. It encodes CASSEVAGAGDTQYF.

This clone showed up many times. This chain links TRBV6-4 with TRBJ2-3; the D is unclear. This CDR3 region has 15 residues. CDR1 and CDR2 (germline): MRHNA, SNTAGT. Trimming removed 2 bases at V and 2 bases at J, with 11 bases between. CDR3 DNA sequence: TGTGCCAGCAGTGACGGCGGCCAACCCACAGATACGCAGTATTTT. Translation gives CASSDGGQPTDTQYF.

The chain combines TRBV5-8 with TRBJ2-7; D call uncertain. V shed 1 base and J shed 4 bases, with 6 bases lying between them. Per germline, CDR1 SGHTS and CDR2 YDEGEE. This CDR3 has 12 amino acids. CDR3 region: CASSLPVYEQYF. The CDR3, as DNA: TGTGCCAGCAGCTTGCCCGTGTACGAGCAGTACTTC.

At least ten counts were recorded for this clone. This chain links TRBV14 with TRBJ1-3; D perhaps matches TRBD1 (6 bases). V lost 0 bases, J lost 2 bases, and 17 bases lay in between. The CDR3 covers 18 residues. CDR1 is SGHDN and CDR2 is FVKESK in the germline V gene. The CDR3 is CASSQDIWGRGPGNTIYF. DNA for the CDR3: TGTGCCAGCAGCCAAGATATTTGGGGGCGCGGTCCTGGAAACACCATATATTTT.